This TCR beta chain stems from a study of blood T cells in healthy people across ages. Broader study findings: Age showed a roughly linear inverse relationship with TCR beta diversity per million T cells.

This clonotype was found a few times. What it binds is unknown. Next came a second PCR, run for about 6 to 12 cycles, which used a sample-barcoded 5' primer along with a J-beta primer mix. TCRdb re-called the 5' RACE reads through MiXCR, storing one row per CDR3 protein. The sample records 450,000 to 700,000 distinct CDR3 sequences, 25% to 30% being singletons. The sequence came from a woman between 70 and 85 years old in good health. The material sequenced was blood.

In nucleotides, the CDR3 is TGTGCCAGCAGAGTAGCGGAAGAGACCCAGTACTTC. Translated, it gives CASRVAEETQYF. This rearrangement joins TRBV6-6 to TRBJ2-5, with D possibly being TRBD2 (6 bases). Germline CDR1 MNHNY, CDR2 SVGAGI (reference sequence). V gave up 6 bases and J gave up 3 bases, with 8 bases separating them. The CDR3 is 12 amino acids.